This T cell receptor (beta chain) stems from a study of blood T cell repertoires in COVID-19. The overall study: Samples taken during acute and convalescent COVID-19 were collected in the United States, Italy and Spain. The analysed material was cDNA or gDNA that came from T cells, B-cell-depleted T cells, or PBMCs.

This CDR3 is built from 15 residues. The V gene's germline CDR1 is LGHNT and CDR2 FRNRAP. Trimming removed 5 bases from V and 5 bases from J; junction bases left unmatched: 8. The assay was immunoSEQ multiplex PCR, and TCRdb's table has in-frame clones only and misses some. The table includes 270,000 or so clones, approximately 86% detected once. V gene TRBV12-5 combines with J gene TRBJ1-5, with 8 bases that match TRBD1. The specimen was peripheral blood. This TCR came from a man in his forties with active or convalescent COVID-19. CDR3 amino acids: CASGPQDRGYQPQHF. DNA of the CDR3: TGTGCTAGTGGTCCACAAGACAGGGGCTATCAGCCCCAGCATTTT. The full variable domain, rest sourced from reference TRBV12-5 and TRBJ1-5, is DARVTQTPRHKVTEMGQEVTMRCQPILGHNTVFWYRQTMMQGLELLAYFRNRAPLDDSGMPKDRFSAEMPDATLATLKIQPSEPRDSAVYFCASGPQDRGYQPQHFGDGTRLSIL.